This T cell receptor beta chain originates from a study of cytomegalovirus exposure and HLA in healthy donors. Study-wide background: Earlier work reported roughly 120 million unique TCR beta sequences from about 170 million T cells. Whole-study findings and limits: The classifier was said to identify cytomegalovirus status with high specificity and sensitivity. A later analysis linked about 17,000 TCR beta sequences to HLA alleles at 0.05 false discovery rate.

60 Vbeta and 13 Jbeta primers were used in PCR. Original processing methods: Later reanalysis found roughly 80 million unique TCR beta chains, roughly 10 million of them shared. Profiled with immunoSEQ multiplex PCR; TCRdb holds only in-frame clones, not every one. The V and J calls and the clone size are those of that table, but D and trimming were determined from the DNA. The top ten hold approximately 2% of the sample, which has some 160,000 clones, 80% to 90% seen once. CDR3 length: 11 residues. Trimming cost V 5 bases and J 8 bases, with 7 bases left between them. Per germline, CDR1 SGHTA and CDR2 FQGNSA. As concerns this clone: Its target is not known.

The chain links TRBV7-2 to TRBJ2-1; D remains ambiguous. Sequenced input: PBMCs. The source is a woman younger than 30 in good health and CMV-seronegative. The CDR3 loop reads CASSPTYEQFF. In DNA, the CDR3 is TGTGCCAGCAGCCCCACTTATGAGCAGTTCTTC.